This T cell receptor (beta chain) comes out of a study of T cell repertoires in cytomegalovirus infection. TCRdb reprocessed the reads with MiXCR, giving one entry per CDR3 protein. The repertoire holds 200,000 or so distinct CDR3 sequences, with about 28% as singletons. The V gene's germline CDR1 is SNHLY and CDR2 FYNNEI. The CDR3 is 14 residues long. V was shortened by 3 bases and J by 7 bases, with 15 bases between the two germline ends. Source material: PBMCs. The TCR comes from a human donor in good health (CMV status not recorded). Some clones in this sample may be carry-over from other donors' samples. The chain couples TRBV2 to TRBJ1-2; tentatively, D is TRBD1 (5 bases). CDR3 in amino acids: CASSEARGNSGYTF. DNA for the CDR3: TGTGCCAGCAGTGAGGCCCGGGGCAATAGTGGCTACACCTTC.